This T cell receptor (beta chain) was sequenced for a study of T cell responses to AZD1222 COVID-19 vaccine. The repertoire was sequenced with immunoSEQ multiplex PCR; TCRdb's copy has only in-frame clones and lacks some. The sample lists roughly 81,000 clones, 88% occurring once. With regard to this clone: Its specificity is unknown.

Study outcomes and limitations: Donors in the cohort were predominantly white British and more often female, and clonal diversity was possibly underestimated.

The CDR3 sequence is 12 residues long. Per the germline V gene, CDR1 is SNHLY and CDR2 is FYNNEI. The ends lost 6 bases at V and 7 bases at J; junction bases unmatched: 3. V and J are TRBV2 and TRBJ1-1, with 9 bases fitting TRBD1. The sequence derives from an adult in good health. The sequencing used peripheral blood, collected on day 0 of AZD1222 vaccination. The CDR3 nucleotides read TGTGCCAGCAGGGGACAGGGACATGAAGCTTTCTTT. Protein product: CASRGQGHEAFF. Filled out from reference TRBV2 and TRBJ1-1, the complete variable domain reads EPEVTQTPSHQVTQMGQEVILRCVPISNHLYFYWYRQILGQKVEFLVSFYNNEISEKSEIFDDQFSVERPDGSNFTLKIRSTKLEDSAMYFCASRGQGHEAFFGQGTRLTVV.